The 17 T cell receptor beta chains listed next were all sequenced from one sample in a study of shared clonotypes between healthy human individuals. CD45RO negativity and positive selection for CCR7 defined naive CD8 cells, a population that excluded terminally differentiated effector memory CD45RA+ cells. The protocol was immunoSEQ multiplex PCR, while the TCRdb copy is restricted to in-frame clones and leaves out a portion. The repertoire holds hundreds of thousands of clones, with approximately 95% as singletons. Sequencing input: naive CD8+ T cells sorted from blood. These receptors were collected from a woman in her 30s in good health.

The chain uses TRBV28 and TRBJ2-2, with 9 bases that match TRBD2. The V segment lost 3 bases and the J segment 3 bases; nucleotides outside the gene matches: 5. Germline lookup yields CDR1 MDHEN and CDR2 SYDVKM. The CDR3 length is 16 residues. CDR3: CASSFLVAGDTGELFF. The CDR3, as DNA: TGTGCCAGCAGTTTTTTGGTAGCGGGAGACACCGGGGAGCTGTTTTTT.

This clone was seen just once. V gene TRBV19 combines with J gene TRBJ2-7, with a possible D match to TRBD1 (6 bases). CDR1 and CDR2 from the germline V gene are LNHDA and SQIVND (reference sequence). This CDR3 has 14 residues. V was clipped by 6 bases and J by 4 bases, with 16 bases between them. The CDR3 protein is CASRAWQGSYEQYF. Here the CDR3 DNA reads TGTGCCAGTAGGGCGTGGCAGGGGAGTTACGAGCAGTACTTC.

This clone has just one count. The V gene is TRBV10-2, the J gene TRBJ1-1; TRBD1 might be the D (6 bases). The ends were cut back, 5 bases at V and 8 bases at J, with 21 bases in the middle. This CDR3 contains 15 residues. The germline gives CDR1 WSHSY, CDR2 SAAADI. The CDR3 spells CASSLSDRGNIEAFF. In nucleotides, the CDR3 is TGCGCCAGCAGTTTATCGGACAGAGGTAACATCGAAGCTTTCTTT.

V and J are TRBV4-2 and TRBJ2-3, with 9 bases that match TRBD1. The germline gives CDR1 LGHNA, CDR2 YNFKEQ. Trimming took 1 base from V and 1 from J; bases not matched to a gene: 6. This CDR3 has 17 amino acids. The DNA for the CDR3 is TGTGCCAGCAGCCAAGCACAGGGGGCGTGGGGCACAGATACGCAGTATTTT. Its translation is CASSQAQGAWGTDTQYF.

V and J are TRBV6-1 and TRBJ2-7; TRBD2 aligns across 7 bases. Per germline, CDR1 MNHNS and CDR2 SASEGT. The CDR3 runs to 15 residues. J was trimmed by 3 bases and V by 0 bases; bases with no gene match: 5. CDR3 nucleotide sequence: TGTGCCAGCAGTGAAGCGGGAGGGCCTCTCTACGAGCAGTACTTC. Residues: CASSEAGGPLYEQYF.

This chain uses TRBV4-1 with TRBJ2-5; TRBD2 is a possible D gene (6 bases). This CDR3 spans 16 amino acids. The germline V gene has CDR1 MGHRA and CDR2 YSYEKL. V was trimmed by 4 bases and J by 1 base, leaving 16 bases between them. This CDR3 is CASSPGVAEPQETQYF. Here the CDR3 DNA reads TGCGCCAGCAGCCCTGGGGTAGCGGAACCCCAAGAGACCCAGTACTTC.

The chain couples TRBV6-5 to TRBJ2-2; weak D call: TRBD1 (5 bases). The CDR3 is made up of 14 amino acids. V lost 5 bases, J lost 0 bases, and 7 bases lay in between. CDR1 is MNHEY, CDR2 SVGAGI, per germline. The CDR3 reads CASSEDTNTGELFF. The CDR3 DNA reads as TGTGCCAGCAGTGAGGACACGAACACCGGGGAGCTGTTTTTT.

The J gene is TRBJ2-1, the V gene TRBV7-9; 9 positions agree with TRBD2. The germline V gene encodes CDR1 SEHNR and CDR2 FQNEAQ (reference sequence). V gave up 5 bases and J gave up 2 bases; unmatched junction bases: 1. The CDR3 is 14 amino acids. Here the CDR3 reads CASSRTSAYNEQFF. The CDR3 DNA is TGTGCCAGCAGCCGGACTAGCGCCTACAATGAGCAGTTCTTC.

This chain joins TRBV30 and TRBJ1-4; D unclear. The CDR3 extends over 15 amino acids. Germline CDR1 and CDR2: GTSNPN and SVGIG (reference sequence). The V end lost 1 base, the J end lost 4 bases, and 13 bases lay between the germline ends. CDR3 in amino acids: CAWSAPSGFNEKLFF. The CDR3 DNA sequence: TGTGCCTGGAGTGCCCCCTCAGGATTTAATGAAAAACTGTTTTTT.

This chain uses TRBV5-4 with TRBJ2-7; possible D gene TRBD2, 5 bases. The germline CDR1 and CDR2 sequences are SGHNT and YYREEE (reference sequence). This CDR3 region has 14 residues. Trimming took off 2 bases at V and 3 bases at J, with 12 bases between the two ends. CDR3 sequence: CASSFELDDYEQYF. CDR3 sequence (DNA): TGTGCCAGCAGCTTTGAACTAGATGACTACGAGCAGTACTTC.

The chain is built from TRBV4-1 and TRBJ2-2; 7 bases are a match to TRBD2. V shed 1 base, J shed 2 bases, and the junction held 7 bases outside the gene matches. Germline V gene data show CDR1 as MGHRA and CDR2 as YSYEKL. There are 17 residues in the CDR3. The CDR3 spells CASSQVSAGVNTGELFF. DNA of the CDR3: TGCGCCAGCAGCCAAGTTTCGGCGGGAGTTAACACCGGGGAGCTGTTTTTT.

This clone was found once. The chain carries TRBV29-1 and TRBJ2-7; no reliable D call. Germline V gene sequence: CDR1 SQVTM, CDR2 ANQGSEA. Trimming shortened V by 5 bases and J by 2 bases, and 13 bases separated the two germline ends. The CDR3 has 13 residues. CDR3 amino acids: CSVYGNDAYEQYF. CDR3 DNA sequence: TGCAGCGTTTACGGAAACGACGCCTACGAGCAGTACTTC.

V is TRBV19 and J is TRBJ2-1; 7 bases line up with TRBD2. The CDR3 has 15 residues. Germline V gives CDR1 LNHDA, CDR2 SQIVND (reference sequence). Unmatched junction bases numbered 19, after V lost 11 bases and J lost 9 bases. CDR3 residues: CASWEGFYGTGEQFF. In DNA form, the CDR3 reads TGTGCCTCCTGGGAGGGGTTTTATGGTACGGGTGAGCAGTTCTTC.

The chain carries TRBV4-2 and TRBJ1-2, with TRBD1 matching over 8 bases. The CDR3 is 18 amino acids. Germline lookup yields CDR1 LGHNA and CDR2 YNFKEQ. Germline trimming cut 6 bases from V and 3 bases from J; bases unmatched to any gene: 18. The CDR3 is CASRYGGQGAVGDYGYTF. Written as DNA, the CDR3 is TGTGCCAGCAGATATGGGGGTCAGGGGGCGGTCGGTGACTATGGCTACACCTTC.

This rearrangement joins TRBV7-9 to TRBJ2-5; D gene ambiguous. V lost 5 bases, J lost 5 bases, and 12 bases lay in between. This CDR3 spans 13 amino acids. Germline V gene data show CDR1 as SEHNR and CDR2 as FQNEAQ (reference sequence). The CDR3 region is CASSQALAETQYF. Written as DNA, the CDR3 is TGTGCCAGCAGCCAGGCCCTGGCGGAGACCCAGTACTTC. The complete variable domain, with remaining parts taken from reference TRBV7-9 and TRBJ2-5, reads DTGVSQNPRHKITKRGQNVTFRCDPISEHNRLYWYRQTLGQGPEFLTYFQNEAQLEKSRLLSDRFSAERPKGSFSTLEIQRTEQGDSAMYLCASSQALAETQYFGPGTRLLVL.

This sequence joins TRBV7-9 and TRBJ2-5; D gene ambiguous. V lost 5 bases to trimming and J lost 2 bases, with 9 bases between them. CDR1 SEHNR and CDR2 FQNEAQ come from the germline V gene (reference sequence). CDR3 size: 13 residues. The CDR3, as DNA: TGTGCCAGCAGCACGGACGCACAAGAGACCCAGTACTTC. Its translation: CASSTDAQETQYF.

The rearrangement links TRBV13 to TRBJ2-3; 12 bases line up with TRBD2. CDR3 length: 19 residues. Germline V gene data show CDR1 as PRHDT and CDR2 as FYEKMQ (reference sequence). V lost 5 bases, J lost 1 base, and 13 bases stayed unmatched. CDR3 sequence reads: CASSAPGTSGLTGTDTQYF. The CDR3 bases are TGTGCCAGCAGCGCTCCCGGGACTAGCGGGCTAACTGGCACAGATACGCAGTATTTT.